These T cell receptor beta chains were read from a single sample in a study of blood T cell repertoires in COVID-19. The method was immunoSEQ multiplex PCR; TCRdb's version includes in-frame clones alone and lacks a portion of them. The table lists 250,000 to 350,000 clones, roughly 84% of them singletons, with 0.87% in the top ten. The sequencing input was peripheral blood. Receptor source: a human donor with COVID-19, enrolled during active disease. The donor label of this sample is uncertain. Each CDR3 is given with its conserved first and last residue. D genes are given only for firm matches. Expanded clones get a size class; other rows say once, few or many, or leave the size out.

>.|TRBJ2-3|TRBV7-8|.
TGTGCCAGCAGCTTGCTTGAAGCCACAGATACGCAGTATTTT
CASSLLEATDTQYF
>TRBD1|TRBJ2-3|TRBV9|.
TGTGCCAGCAGCACCTACAGGGGGAGGAGCACAGATACGCAGTATTTT
CASSTYRGRSTDTQYF
>.|TRBJ1-4|TRBV6-1|.
TGTGCCAGCAGTGACAGCGGTAATGAAAAACTGTTTTTT
CASSDSGNEKLFF
>.|TRBJ2-1|TRBV29-1|.
TGCAGCGCTGGAAGTAGAGACGGGAGTGATGAGCAGTTCTTC
CSAGSRDGSDEQFF
>.|TRBJ1-5|TRBV19|.
TGTGCCAGTAGTATCGGGTCCGGTATCGGCAATCAGCCCCAGCATTTT
CASSIGSGIGNQPQHF
>.|TRBJ2-7|TRBV6-5|many
TGTGCCAGCACGCGGGGCCAATTCTACGAGCAGTACTTC
CASTRGQFYEQYF
>.|TRBJ2-2|TRBV4-1|.
TGCGCCAGCAGCCAAGATCAGGCCATAAAGGCCGGGGAGCTGTTTTTT
CASSQDQAIKAGELFF
>.|TRBJ2-1|TRBV5-4|.
TGTGCCAGCAGCTTGGCGCCAGGGGACCCTGGACAGTTCTTC
CASSLAPGDPGQFF
>.|TRBJ2-5|TRBV10-3|.
TGTGCCATCAGTGAGTCAGCAGGGGGGGAGACCCAGTACTTC
CAISESAGGETQYF
>TRBD1|TRBJ2-2|TRBV7-9|.
TGTGCCAGCAGCTTAGCGAGAGGGACAGGGGCCACCGGGGAGCTGTTTTTT
CASSLARGTGATGELFF
>.|TRBJ2-5|TRBV7-9|.
TGTGCCAGCAGCTTATTTGGCCTAGTCGGAGAGACCCAGTACTTC
CASSLFGLVGETQYF
>.|TRBJ1-1|TRBV29-1|.
TGCAGCGCCTGCCGGGGCGGGGACACTGAAGCTTTCTTT
CSACRGGDTEAFF
>TRBD2|TRBJ2-3|TRBV2|.
TGTGCCAGCAGTGCCGGGACTAGCGGGAGTACAGATACGCAGTATTTT
CASSAGTSGSTDTQYF
>TRBD1|TRBJ1-6|TRBV28|.
TGTGCCAGCAGTACCTCCCGACAGGGTTGGGATAATTCACCCCTCCACTTT
CASSTSRQGWDNSPLHF
>.|TRBJ1-6|TRBV10-3|.
TGTGCCATCAGTGATTCAGGGAATTGGGATTCACCCCTCCACTTT
CAISDSGNWDSPLHF
>TRBD1|TRBJ1-1|TRBV27|.
TGTGCCAGCAGTGGACAGGCTCCGAGGCGAGCTTTCTTT
CASSGQAPRRAFF
>.|TRBJ1-3|TRBV6-6|.
TGTGCCAGCAGTTACTCACAGGTCTCTGGAAACACCATATATTTT
CASSYSQVSGNTIYF
>TRBD1|TRBJ1-5|TRBV30|.
TGTGCCTGGACAGGGGGCAGGGAGCAGCCCCAGCATTTT
CAWTGGREQPQHF
>.|TRBJ1-5|TRBV19|.
TGTGCCAGTAGTATAGTCGGCGGGGTATCTGGTAATCAGCCCCAGCATTTT
CASSIVGGVSGNQPQHF
>TRBD2|TRBJ2-3|TRBV29-1|.
TGCAGCGCCTCTGGGGGAGGGCCAACAGATACGCAGTATTTT
CSASGGGPTDTQYF
>TRBD2|TRBJ2-3|TRBV5-1|once
TGCGCCAGCAGCGTAGTTAGCGGGAGACTACACACAGATACGCAGTATTTT
CASSVVSGRLHTDTQYF
>.|TRBJ1-2|TRBV7-3|.
TGTGCCAGCAGCCTAGGGATTGGGAGCGACTATGGCTACACCTTC
CASSLGIGSDYGYTF
>.|TRBJ2-1|TRBV2|once
TGTGCCAGCAGTGAATATTCTGAGCAGTTCTTC
CASSEYSEQFF
>.|TRBJ1-2|TRBV6-2/TRBV6-3|.
TGTGCCAGCAGTTACGCGGACAACCACGGACGGTATGGCTACACCTTC
CASSYADNHGRYGYTF
>TRBD1|TRBJ1-5|TRBV28|.
TGTGCCAGCAGCCGGCCCCTCGGGACAGGGTTACGGTATAGCAATCAGCCCCAGCATTTT
CASSRPLGTGLRYSNQPQHF
>.|TRBJ2-1|TRBV27|.
TGTGCCAGCAGAAACGCGGGGTTTTTGGGAGGGCAGTTCTTC
CASRNAGFLGGQFF
>TRBD2|TRBJ2-3|TRBV6-5|.
TGTGCCAGCCGGGAGGGTTCGAGCACAGATACGCAGTATTTT
CASREGSSTDTQYF
>TRBD1|TRBJ1-1|TRBV7-9|.
TGTGCCAGCAGCTTGCCCCTTCAGGTGAGACAGGGTAGCACTGAAGCTTTCTTT
CASSLPLQVRQGSTEAFF
>.|TRBJ2-2|TRBV19|.
TGTGCCAGTAGTCTAACTGCGGATTCCACCGGGGAGCTGTTTTTT
CASSLTADSTGELFF
>TRBD1|TRBJ1-4|TRBV3-1/TRBV3-2|.
TGTGCCAGCAGCCTTTCCGCGACAGGGGATGAAAAACTGTTTTTT
CASSLSATGDEKLFF
>TRBD1|TRBJ1-6|TRBV7-9|.
TGTGCCAGCAGACCCCCGGGACAGTGGGATTCACCCCTCCACTTT
CASRPPGQWDSPLHF
>TRBD2|TRBJ2-2|TRBV2|.
TGTGCCAGCAGTCTACGACTAGCGGGAGAAACCGGGGAGCTGTTTTTT
CASSLRLAGETGELFF
>.|TRBJ1-5|TRBV21-1|.
TGTGCCAGCAGCAAATACAGGGTCAGCAATCAGCCCCAGCATTTT
CASSKYRVSNQPQHF
>TRBD1|TRBJ2-3|TRBV30|.
TGTGCCTGGACCGGACAGGGAACTGAGCTTTCGGATACGCAGTATTTT
CAWTGQGTELSDTQYF
>.|TRBJ1-2|TRBV27|.
TGTGCCAGCAGTCCTACAGGGATCTATGGCTACACCTTC
CASSPTGIYGYTF
>.|TRBJ2-1|TRBV30|.
TGTGCCTGGAGACCAGGCGTATGGAATGAGCAGTTCTTC
CAWRPGVWNEQFF
>.|TRBJ2-5|TRBV7-7|.
TGTGCTAGCAGCTTAGTCTACGGCAGGCAAGAGACCCAGTACTTC
CASSLVYGRQETQYF
>TRBD1|TRBJ2-2|TRBV20-1|.
TGCAGTGCTAGTACCGGGACAGGGGCGGATACCGGGGAGCTGTTTTTT
CSASTGTGADTGELFF
>.|TRBJ1-2|TRBV28|once
TGTGCCAGCACTCGTGGACAGCATGGCTACACCTTC
CASTRGQHGYTF
>.|TRBJ1-5|TRBV3-1/TRBV3-2|few
TGTGCCAGCAGCCAAGATGCACAGTCCAATCAGCCCCAGCATTTT
CASSQDAQSNQPQHF
>TRBD2|TRBJ2-7|TRBV6-5|.
TGTGCCAGCAGTTCAATAGCCCGACTAGCGGGAGAGCAGTACTTC
CASSSIARLAGEQYF
>TRBD1|TRBJ2-7|TRBV5-4|.
TGTGCCAGCAGCCTAACCGGGACAGGGAACGGCGAGCAGTACTTC
CASSLTGTGNGEQYF
>TRBD1|TRBJ2-3|TRBV2|.
TGTGCCAGCAGTGGGGACAGGGGGGCAGATACGCAGTATTTT
CASSGDRGADTQYF
>TRBD1|TRBJ1-1|TRBV19|once
TGTGCCAGTAGTAACTGGGGACAGGGGACACACACTGAAGCTTTCTTT
CASSNWGQGTHTEAFF